This T cell receptor beta chain was retrieved from a study of T cell changes during pregnancy in multiple sclerosis. CDR1 is SQVTM, CDR2 ANQGSEA, per germline. V was cut by 4 bases and J by 5 bases, with 11 bases left in between. The CDR3 has 12 residues. TCRdb keeps only in-frame clones here, not all; method: immunoSEQ multiplex PCR. The data show roughly 30,000 clones, about 92% seen once. This clone has only a few counts. The rearrangement links TRBV29-1 to TRBJ1-1; no firm D call. The sample was CD4+ T cells from peripheral blood mononuclear cells, taken in the second trimester of pregnancy. This TCR derives from a female donor with multiple sclerosis, enrolled in a pregnancy study. CDR3 sequence reads: CSVVSGRTEAFF. The CDR3 DNA is TGCAGCGTTGTATCGGGGAGGACTGAAGCTTTCTTT.